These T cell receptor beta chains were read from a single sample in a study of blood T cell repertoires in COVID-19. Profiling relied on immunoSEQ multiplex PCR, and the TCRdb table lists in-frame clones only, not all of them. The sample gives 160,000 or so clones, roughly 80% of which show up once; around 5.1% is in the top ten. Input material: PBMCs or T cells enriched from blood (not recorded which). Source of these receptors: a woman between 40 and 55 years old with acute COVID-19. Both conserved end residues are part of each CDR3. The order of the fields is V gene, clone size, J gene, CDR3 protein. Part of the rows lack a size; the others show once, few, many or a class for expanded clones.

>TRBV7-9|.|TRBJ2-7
CASSLGTSGNYEQYF
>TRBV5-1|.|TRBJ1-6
CASSLDLQGGSPLHF
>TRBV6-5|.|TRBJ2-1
CASRRESSYNEQFF
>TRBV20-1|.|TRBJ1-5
CSASTGGVVGNQPQHF
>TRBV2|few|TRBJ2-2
CASSVTETTGELFF
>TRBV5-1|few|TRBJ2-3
CASSGGADVNTQYF
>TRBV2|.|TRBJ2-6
CASTGQGAGANVLTF
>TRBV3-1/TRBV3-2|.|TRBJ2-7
CASSHAAGSYSYEQYF
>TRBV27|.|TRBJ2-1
CASSPRASFNEQFF
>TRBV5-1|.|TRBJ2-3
CASSLEAGGTDTQYF
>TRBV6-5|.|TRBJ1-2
CASDSTSYGYTF
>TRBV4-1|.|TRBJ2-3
CASSLTVRTSGSTDTQYF
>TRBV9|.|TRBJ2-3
CASSVEAGALWDTQYF
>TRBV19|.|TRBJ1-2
CASRDRSYGYTF
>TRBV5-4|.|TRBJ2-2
CASSSQQGAGTGELFF
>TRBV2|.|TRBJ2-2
CASSVGGTDTGELFF
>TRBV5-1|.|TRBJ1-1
CASSHLGQTNTEAFF
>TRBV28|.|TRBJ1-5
CASRTAGGPQHF
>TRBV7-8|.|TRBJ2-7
CASSFGTGKVEQYF
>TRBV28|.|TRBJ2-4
CASSFPLRNAKNIQYF
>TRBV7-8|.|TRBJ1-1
CASSYQGPEAFF
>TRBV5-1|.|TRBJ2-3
CASSLVPPEGTDTQYF
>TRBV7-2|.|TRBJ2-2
CASSLYVGATGELFF
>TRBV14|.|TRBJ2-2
CASSQDSRELFF
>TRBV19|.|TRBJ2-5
CASSSLLAGGIKGETQYF
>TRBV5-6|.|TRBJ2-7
CASSFGTRRYEQYF
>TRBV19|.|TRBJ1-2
CASSPNYGYTF
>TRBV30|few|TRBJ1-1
CAWSYRQGTEAFF
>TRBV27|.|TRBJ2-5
CASRAGNLETQYF
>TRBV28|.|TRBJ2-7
CASSSPTTGAKDEQYF
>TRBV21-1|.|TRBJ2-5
CASSLPRGQGADKTQYF
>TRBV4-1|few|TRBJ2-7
CASSQDSGSGLRYEQYF
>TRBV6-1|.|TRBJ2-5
CASSEASSGRRETQYF
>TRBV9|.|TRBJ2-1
CASSAPGTSGRRGEQFF
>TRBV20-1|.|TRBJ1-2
CSARYMSGYTF
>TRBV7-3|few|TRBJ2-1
CASSLTPQGEDEQFF
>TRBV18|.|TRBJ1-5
CASSPPGAHQPQHF
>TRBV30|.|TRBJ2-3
CAWSGLAGVVTQYF
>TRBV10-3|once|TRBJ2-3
CAISEGGFADTQYF
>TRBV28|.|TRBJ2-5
CASSLPGLAGVYETQYF
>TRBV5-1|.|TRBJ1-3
CASSLAGGGSGNTIYF
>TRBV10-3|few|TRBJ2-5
CAISGSVQGRKTQYF
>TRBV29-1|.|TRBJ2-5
CSVEGQGKETQYF
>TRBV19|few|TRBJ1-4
CASHRGAGNEKLFF
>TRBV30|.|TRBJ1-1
CAGNRGMNTEAFF
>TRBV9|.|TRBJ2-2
CASSQQNTGELFF
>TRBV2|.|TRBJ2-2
CASSAARGTGELFF
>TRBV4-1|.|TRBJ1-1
CASSQDPLTSVPNTEAFF
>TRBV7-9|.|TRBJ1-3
CASSLQGGNTIYF
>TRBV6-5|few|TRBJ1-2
CASSLSLDRAYGYTF
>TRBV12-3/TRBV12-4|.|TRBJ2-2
CASTPGTFGELFF
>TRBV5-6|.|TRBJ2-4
CASSFWTSAKNIQYF
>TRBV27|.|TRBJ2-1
CASSLSVGSNYNEQFF
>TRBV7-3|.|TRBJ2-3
CASSPGHPTDTQYF
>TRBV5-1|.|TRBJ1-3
CASSVGGSGNTIYF
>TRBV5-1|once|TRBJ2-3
CASSLSGGALTDTQYF
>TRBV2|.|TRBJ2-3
CASQVQGTSTDTQYF
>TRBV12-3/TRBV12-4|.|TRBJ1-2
CASSGGTAGGYTF
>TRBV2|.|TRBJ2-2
CASSLRGTSGDSNTGELFF
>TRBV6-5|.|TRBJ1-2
CASSSIRHLTNYGYTF